The source of this T cell receptor beta chain is a study of response to subunit inactivated influenza vaccine (dated by TCRdb to 2016 to 2018). With respect to the entire study: To follow how T cells responded to a trivalent subunit inactivated influenza vaccine, the researchers relied on deep quantitative profiling of the T cell receptor repertoire. Results the study describes overall, beyond this receptor: The authors suggested that each seasonal influenza vaccination may recruit only a limited number of new T cells.

This clonotype has more than one count but fewer than ten. Which antigen it targets is not known. No base quality information exists; no much larger clone differs at one position. The V end gives up 4 bases and the J end 5 bases, leaving 9 bases in the junction not matched to a gene. Counted from cysteine to phenylalanine, this CDR3 has 15 amino acids. CDR3 DNA only is kept here, 45 bases in frame from base 1. CDR1 DFQATT and CDR2 SNEGSKA were looked up in the germline V gene (reference sequence). The library came from RT-PCR. This sample was sequenced with an Illumina HiSeq 2500. Clones were called with MiXCR by TCRdb after fastp trimmed the public reads at Q25, and only in-frame beta chains were retained. Each entry is one CDR3 protein sequence, shown with its most common DNA and genes. In all, the sample holds 550,000 to 600,000 distinct CDR3 sequences, and 10% to 15% of those were seen once. The top ten clonotypes cover roughly 10% of the sample.

The material sequenced was PBMCs from blood, taken on the day of vaccination. The chain couples TRBV20-1 to TRBJ2-3; 10 central nucleotides agree with TRBD2. This TCR came from a middle-aged man who received an inactivated influenza vaccine. Donor details come from another sample of the same person, matched by shared clones. The DNA is TGCAGTGCTAAACTAGCGGGATGGGGGGGAGATACGCAGTATTTT. Protein translation: CSAKLAGWGGDTQYF.